This record concerns one TCR beta chain sequence. The antigen is undetermined. The data stem from a study of T cell responses to AZD1222 COVID-19 vaccine. The CDR3 is 15 residues long. Germline V gives CDR1 LNHNV, CDR2 YYDKDF (reference sequence). The V gene end was trimmed by 1 base and the J gene end by 6 bases; junction bases not matched to a gene: 5. Study-wide points: Elevations in Spike-specific TCR breadth and depth followed administration of two AZD1222 doses.

Here immunoSEQ multiplex PCR was the method, and the copy in TCRdb shows in-frame clones only, minus some. This table holds about 130,000 clones, roughly 92% found once. Specimen: peripheral blood, collected 28 days after the second AZD1222 dose. The source is an adult who received the AZD1222 COVID-19 vaccine. The chain links TRBV15 to TRBJ1-4; TRBD1 matches 7 bases. The CDR3 region has the DNA TGTGCCACCAGCAGAGCCAGGGGGGGGGATGAAAAACTGTTTTTT. It yields the protein CATSRARGGDEKLFF.